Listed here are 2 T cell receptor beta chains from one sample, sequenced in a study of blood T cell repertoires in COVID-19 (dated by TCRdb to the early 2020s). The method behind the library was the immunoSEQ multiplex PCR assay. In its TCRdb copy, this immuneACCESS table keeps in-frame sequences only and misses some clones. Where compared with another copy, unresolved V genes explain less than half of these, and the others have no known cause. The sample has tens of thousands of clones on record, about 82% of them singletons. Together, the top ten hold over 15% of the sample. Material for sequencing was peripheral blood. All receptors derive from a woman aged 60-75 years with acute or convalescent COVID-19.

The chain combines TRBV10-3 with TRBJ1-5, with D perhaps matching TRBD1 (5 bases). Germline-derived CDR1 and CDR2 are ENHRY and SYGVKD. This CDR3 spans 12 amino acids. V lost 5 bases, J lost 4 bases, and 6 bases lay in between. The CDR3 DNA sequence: TGTGCCATCAGTTCAGGGAATCAGCCCCAGCATTTT. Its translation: CAISSGNQPQHF.

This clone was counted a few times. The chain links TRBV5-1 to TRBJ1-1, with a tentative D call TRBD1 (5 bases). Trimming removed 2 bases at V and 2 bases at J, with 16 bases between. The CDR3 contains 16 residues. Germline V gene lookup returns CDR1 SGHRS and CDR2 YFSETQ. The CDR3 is CASSFGRAGINTEAFF. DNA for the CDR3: TGCGCCAGCAGCTTTGGCAGGGCGGGGATTAACACTGAAGCTTTCTTT.